The 5 T cell receptor beta chains presented below share a single source sample, sequenced in a study of regulatory T cells in long-lasting Graves disease. Relying on iRepertoire HTBI primers and Arm-PCR of CDR3 regions, the team built TCR beta libraries. TCRdb re-derived calls from the multiplex PCR reads in MiXCR, one entry per CDR3 protein. The sample shows more than 450,000 distinct CDR3 sequences, around 11% of them seen only once. Time point defined: newly diagnosed GD, antithyroid drugs for less than 3 months. From RNA extracted from PBMCs, the TCR library was made. This sample also belongs to another study, concerning T cells in Graves' hyperthyroidism and ophthalmopathy.

Material: peripheral blood mononuclear cells (PBMCs), obtained at new diagnosis, from a patient treated with antithyroid drugs. Source of these receptors: a woman in her twenties or thirties with Graves disease.

This clonotype was recorded once. The gene calls are TRBV27 and TRBJ2-1; 12 bases are a match to TRBD2. V lost 6 bases, J lost 9 bases, and 9 bases stayed unmatched. Germline V lookup: CDR1 MNHEY, CDR2 SMNVEV (reference sequence). The CDR3 length is 15 residues. CDR3 protein: CASSVTSGSSSEQFF. The CDR3 nucleotides are TGTGCCAGCAGCGTGACTAGCGGGAGTAGTAGTGAGCAGTTCTTC.

As to this clonotype: A far larger clone lies a single base away; this is likely a read error. V is TRBV28 and J is TRBJ2-3; tentatively, D is TRBD2 (6 bases). This CDR3 has 15 residues. V was trimmed by 3 bases and J by 4 bases, leaving 14 bases between them. The germline V gene has CDR1 MDHEN and CDR2 SYDVKM. The CDR3 reads CASSFALAGADTQYF. The DNA of the CDR3 is TGTGCCAGCAGTTTCGCACTAGCCGGAGCAGATACGCAGTATTTT.

This clonotype occurred many times. The chain recombines TRBV5-1 with TRBJ1-1; possibly TRBD1 for D (6 bases). The CDR3 consists of 12 residues. Trimming shortened V by 0 bases and J by 8 bases, and 8 bases separated the two germline ends. The V gene's germline CDR1 is SGHRS and CDR2 YFSETQ. The CDR3 is CASSLAGQEAFF. In nucleotides, the CDR3 is TGCGCCAGCAGCTTGGCCGGACAGGAAGCTTTCTTT.

This clonotype was observed a handful of times. The chain recombines TRBV9 with TRBJ2-2, with 7 bases that match TRBD2. With 0 bases clipped from V and 4 bases from J, the junction kept 3 bases outside the gene matches. The CDR3 runs 15 residues. Germline CDR1 and CDR2: SGDLS and YYNGEE. The CDR3 coding sequence is TGTGCCAGCAGCGTAGTGACGGGAGGCACCGGGGAGCTGTTTTTT. Its protein is CASSVVTGGTGELFF.

This clonotype was observed many times. V and J are TRBV29-1 and TRBJ1-4; 10 bases match TRBD1. The length of the CDR3 is 14 residues. CDR1 and CDR2 (germline): SQVTM, ANQGSEA. Losses at the gene ends were 5 bases for V and 4 bases for J; bases not matched to a gene: 4. The CDR3 spells CSVRWTGGNEKLFF. In DNA form, the CDR3 reads TGCAGCGTTCGCTGGACAGGGGGTAATGAAAAACTGTTTTTT. Combining the CDR3 with reference TRBV29-1 and TRBJ1-4 gives the whole variable domain SAVISQKPSRDICQRGTSLTIQCQVDSQVTMMFWYRQQPGQSLTLIATANQGSEATYESGFVIDKFPISRPNLTFSTLTVSNMSPEDSSIYLCSVRWTGGNEKLFFGSGTQLSVL.